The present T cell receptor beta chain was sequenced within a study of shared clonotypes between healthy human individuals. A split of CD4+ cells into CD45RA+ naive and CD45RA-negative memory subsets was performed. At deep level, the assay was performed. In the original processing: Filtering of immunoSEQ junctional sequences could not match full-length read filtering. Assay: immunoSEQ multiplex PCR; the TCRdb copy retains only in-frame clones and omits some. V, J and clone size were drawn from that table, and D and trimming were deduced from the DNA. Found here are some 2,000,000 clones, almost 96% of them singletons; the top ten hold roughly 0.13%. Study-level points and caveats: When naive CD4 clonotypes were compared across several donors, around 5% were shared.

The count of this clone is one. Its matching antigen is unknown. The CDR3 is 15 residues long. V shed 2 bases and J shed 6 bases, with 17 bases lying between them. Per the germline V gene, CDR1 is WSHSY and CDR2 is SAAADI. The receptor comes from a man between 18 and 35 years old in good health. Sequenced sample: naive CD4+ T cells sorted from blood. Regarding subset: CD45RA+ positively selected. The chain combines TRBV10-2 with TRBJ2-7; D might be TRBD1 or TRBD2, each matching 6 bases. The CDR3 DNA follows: TGCGCCAGCAGTGAGCTTCCGTGGGGGGCTGGCGAGCAGTACTTC. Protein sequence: CASSELPWGAGEQYF.